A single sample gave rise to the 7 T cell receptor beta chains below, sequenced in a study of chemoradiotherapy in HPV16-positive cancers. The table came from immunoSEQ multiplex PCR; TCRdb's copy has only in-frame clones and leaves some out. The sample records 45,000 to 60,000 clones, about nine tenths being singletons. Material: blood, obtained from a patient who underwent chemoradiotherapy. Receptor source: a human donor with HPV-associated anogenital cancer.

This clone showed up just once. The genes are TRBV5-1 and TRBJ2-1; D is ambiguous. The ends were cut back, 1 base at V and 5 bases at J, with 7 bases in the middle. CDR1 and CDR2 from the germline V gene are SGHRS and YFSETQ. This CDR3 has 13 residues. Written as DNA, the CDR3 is TGCGCCAGCAGCTTGAGCCAAGACAATGAGCAGTTCTTC. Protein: CASSLSQDNEQFF.

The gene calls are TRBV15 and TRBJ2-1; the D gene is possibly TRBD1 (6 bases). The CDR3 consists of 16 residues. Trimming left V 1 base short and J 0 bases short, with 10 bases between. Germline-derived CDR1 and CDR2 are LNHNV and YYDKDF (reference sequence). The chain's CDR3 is CATSRVRGSSYNEQFF. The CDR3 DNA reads TGTGCCACCAGCAGAGTGAGGGGGAGCTCCTACAATGAGCAGTTCTTC.

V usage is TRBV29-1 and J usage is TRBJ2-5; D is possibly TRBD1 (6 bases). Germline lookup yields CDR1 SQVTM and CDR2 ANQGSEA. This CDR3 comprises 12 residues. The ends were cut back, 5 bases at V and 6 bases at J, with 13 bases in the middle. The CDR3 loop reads CSVWSRGKTQYF. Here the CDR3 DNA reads TGCAGCGTTTGGTCGAGGGGGAAGACCCAGTACTTC. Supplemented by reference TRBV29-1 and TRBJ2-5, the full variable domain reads SAVISQKPSRDICQRGTSLTIQCQVDSQVTMMFWYRQQPGQSLTLIATANQGSEATYESGFVIDKFPISRPNLTFSTLTVSNMSPEDSSIYLCSVWSRGKTQYFGPGTRLLVL.

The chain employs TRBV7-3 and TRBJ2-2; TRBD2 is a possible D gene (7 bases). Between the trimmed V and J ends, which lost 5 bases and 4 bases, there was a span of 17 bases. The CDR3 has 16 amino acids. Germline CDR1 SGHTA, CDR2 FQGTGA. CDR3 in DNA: TGTGCCAGCAGCCCCCAAGAGGGAGGGGGCACCGGGGAGCTGTTTTTT. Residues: CASSPQEGGGTGELFF.

CDR3 region: CASSAPRDTLGNTQYF. For the CDR3, the DNA is TGTGCCAGCAGCGCACCTCGGGACACCCTCGGTAATACGCAGTATTTT. This chain links TRBV5-4 with TRBJ2-3, with a possible D match to TRBD1 (6 bases). The CDR3 spans 16 residues. Trimming left V 4 bases short and J 7 bases short, with 22 bases between. Germline CDR1 SGHNT, CDR2 YYREEE (reference sequence).

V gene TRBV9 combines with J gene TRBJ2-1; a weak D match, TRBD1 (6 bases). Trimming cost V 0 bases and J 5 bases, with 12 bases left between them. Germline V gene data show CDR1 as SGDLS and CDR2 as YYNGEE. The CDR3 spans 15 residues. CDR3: CASSVAAGDNNEQFF. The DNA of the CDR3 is TGTGCCAGCAGCGTAGCGGCAGGGGATAACAATGAGCAGTTCTTC.

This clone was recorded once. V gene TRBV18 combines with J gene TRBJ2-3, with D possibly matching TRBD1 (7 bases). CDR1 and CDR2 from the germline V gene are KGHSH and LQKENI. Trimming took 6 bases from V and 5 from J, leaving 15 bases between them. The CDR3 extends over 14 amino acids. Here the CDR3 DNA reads TGTGCCAGCTCCCCCCGACAGGGAGGAGATACGCAGTATTTT. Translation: CASSPRQGGDTQYF. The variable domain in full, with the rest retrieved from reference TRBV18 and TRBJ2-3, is NAGVMQNPRHLVRRRGQEARLRCSPMKGHSHVYWYRQLPEEGLKFMVYLQKENIIDESGMPKERFSAEFPKEGPSILRIQQVVRGDSAAYFCASSPRQGGDTQYFGPGTRLTVL.